A single T cell receptor (beta chain) is shown here with its context. Its antigen remains unidentified. Only in-frame clones appear in the TCRdb table, and some are missing; sequencing was by immunoSEQ multiplex PCR. The sample has about 34,000 clones, under 80% seen once. The data are from a study of OX40 agonist ivuxolimab in advanced cancers. In the study overall: An agonistic anti-OX40 (CD134) antibody, ivuxolimab, was used to treat the patients. Across the patients, intravenous ivuxolimab was delivered every 2 weeks at 0.01 to 10 mg/kg. General study findings and limits: Mean expanded clone counts were higher in CD8+ than CD4+ T cells. The specificity for antigen of the expanded peripheral T cells was not determined.

The sample consisted of CD4+ or CD8+ T cells sorted from blood, taken in a trial of the OX40 agonist ivuxolimab. This TCR came from an adult with an advanced solid tumor such as melanoma, head and neck, liver or kidney cancer.

The CDR3 bases are TGTGCCAGCAGTTTTGGAGGGGACAATCAGCCCCAGCATTTT. Amino acids: CASSFGGDNQPQHF. This sequence joins TRBV28 and TRBJ1-5, with a tentative D call TRBD1 (5 bases). The germline V gene encodes CDR1 MDHEN and CDR2 SYDVKM. V was shortened by 3 bases and J by 3 bases, with 9 bases between the two germline ends. The CDR3 is 14 residues long.